What follows are 15 T cell receptor beta chains derived from one specimen sequenced in a study of shared clonotypes between healthy human individuals. Data came from immunoSEQ multiplex PCR; TCRdb stores just in-frame clones and leaves some out. The data hold some 690,000 clones, with around 91% observed a single time. Sequenced sample: memory CD8+ T cells from PBMCs. Subset in this sample: CD45RO+ cells pooled with CCR7-negative TemRA cells. The receptors shown here come from a man between 18 and 29 years old in good health. Some clones in this sample may be carry-over from other donors' samples.

The chain has TRBV27 and TRBJ2-7; no clear D gene. CDR1 and CDR2 from the germline V gene are MNHEY and SMNVEV (reference sequence). The CDR3 runs 14 residues. With 6 bases removed from V and 5 bases from J, the gap between germline ends came to 17 bases. The CDR3 is CASREVPRTHEQYF. CDR3 DNA: TGTGCCAGCAGAGAGGTCCCCCGGACCCACGAGCAGTACTTC.

This rearrangement joins TRBV6-1 to TRBJ2-7; D not resolved. V gave up 6 bases and J gave up 4 bases, with 16 bases separating them. CDR1 is MNHNS, CDR2 SASEGT, per germline. The CDR3 runs to 14 residues. The CDR3 region is CASRDPGYPYEQYF. In DNA form, the CDR3 reads TGTGCCAGCAGGGACCCCGGGTACCCATACGAGCAGTACTTC.

With regard to this clone: Additional DNA sequences in this sample encode the identical CDR3. The chain combines TRBV6-5 with TRBJ2-7, with D unresolved. Trimming took 0 bases from V and 2 from J, leaving 8 bases between them. This CDR3 has 14 residues. Germline loops: CDR1 MNHEY, CDR2 SVGAGI. CDR3 nucleotides: TGTGCCAGCAGTTACTCAGGGCCCCCCTACGAGCAGTACTTC. Its translation is CASSYSGPPYEQYF.

This chain joins TRBV28 and TRBJ1-5; D uncertain. Germline lookup yields CDR1 MDHEN and CDR2 SYDVKM. V was trimmed by 3 bases and J by 16 bases, leaving 19 bases between them. The CDR3 contains 13 residues. CDR3 loop: CASSFPVGSAPHF. CDR3 DNA sequence: TGTGCCAGCAGTTTCCCTGTGGGGTCAGCCCCCCATTTT.

The V call is TRBV19, the J call TRBJ2-1; tentative D call: TRBD2 (6 bases). The CDR3 consists of 13 residues. CDR1 LNHDA and CDR2 SQIVND come from the germline V gene (reference sequence). V was pared by 2 bases and J by 7 bases, with 9 bases between. The CDR3 loop reads CASSILGGNEQFF. The CDR3 DNA sequence: TGTGCCAGTAGTATACTGGGGGGTAATGAGCAGTTCTTC.

This rearrangement joins TRBV7-8 to TRBJ1-2; D gene unclear. Looked up from germline, CDR1 is SGHVS and CDR2 is FQNEAQ. The CDR3 is made up of 13 amino acids. V lost 1 base to trimming and J lost 6 bases, with 9 bases between them. CDR3 DNA: TGTGCCAGCAGCTTAGTTCCGGGGAATGGCTACACCTTC. Translating it yields CASSLVPGNGYTF.

The chain joins TRBV4-1 to TRBJ2-5; possibly TRBD1 for D (6 bases). The CDR3 contains 15 residues. The germline V gene encodes CDR1 MGHRA and CDR2 YSYEKL. V shed 4 bases and J shed 11 bases, with 23 bases lying between them. DNA of the CDR3: TGCGCCAGCAGCCCAGGTCGTACGGTCAGGGGTAAGCAGTACTTC. This sequence encodes CASSPGRTVRGKQYF.

This clone was picked up one time. The chain is built from TRBV28 and TRBJ2-3; tentatively, D is TRBD2 (7 bases). The CDR3 has 16 amino acids. Germline values: CDR1 MDHEN, CDR2 SYDVKM. Trimming cost V 0 bases and J 6 bases, with 16 bases left between them. CDR3 sequence: CASSLWTGGAGDTQYF. In DNA, the CDR3 is TGTGCCAGCAGTTTATGGACGGGGGGCGCGGGGGATACGCAGTATTTT. The variable domain in full, completed from reference TRBV28 and TRBJ2-3, reads DVKVTQSSRYLVKRTGEKVFLECVQDMDHENMFWYRQDPGLGLRLIYFSYDVKMKEKGDIPEGYSVSREKKERFSLILESASTNQTSMYLCASSLWTGGAGDTQYFGPGTRLTVL.

The chain couples TRBV28 to TRBJ1-1; 7 bases line up with TRBD1. CDR3 length equals 17 residues. V lost 5 bases, J lost 0 bases, and 12 bases stayed unmatched. Germline-derived CDR1 and CDR2 are MDHEN and SYDVKM. The CDR3 DNA follows: TGTGCCAGCAGTCTCCCACGGGACAGCTCCTTGAACACTGAAGCTTTCTTT. Its translation is CASSLPRDSSLNTEAFF.

The rearrangement joins TRBV19 to TRBJ2-7; 12 nucleotides agree with TRBD2. The V gene's germline CDR1 is LNHDA and CDR2 SQIVND (reference sequence). This CDR3 is 17 amino acids long. With V trimmed by 8 bases and J by 1 base, 12 bases remained unmatched. The DNA of the CDR3 is TGTGCCAGTGCGACTAGCGGGAGACATGCTAGATCCTACGAGCAGTACTTC. It translates to CASATSGRHARSYEQYF.

The chain couples TRBV7-2 to TRBJ1-1; D call uncertain. Germline V gene sequence: CDR1 SGHTA, CDR2 FQGNSA. Deletions cut 3 bases from V and 7 bases from J, with 18 bases between. The CDR3 sequence is 15 residues long. DNA of the CDR3: TGTGCCAGCAGCTTTAAATTTCGAGGACGTGGTGAAGCTTTCTTT. Protein sequence: CASSFKFRGRGEAFF. The full variable domain, with the rest looked up from reference TRBV7-2 and TRBJ1-1, is GAGVSQSPSNKVTEKGKDVELRCDPISGHTALYWYRQSLGQGLEFLIYFQGNSAPDKSGLPSDRFSAERTGGSVSTLTIQRTQQEDSAVYLCASSFKFRGRGEAFFGQGTRLTVV.

The V gene is TRBV30, the J gene TRBJ2-5, with TRBD2 matching 10 bases. Gene TRBJ2-7 matches the end of the DNA better, so the J call may be wrong. The CDR3 is 14 amino acids. CDR1 is GTSNPN and CDR2 is SVGIG in the germline V gene (reference sequence). The chain's CDR3 is CAWRQGSGRYEQYF. The CDR3, as DNA: TGTGCCTGGAGACAAGGTAGCGGGAGGTACGAGCAGTACTTC.

This clone was seen many times. The chain employs TRBV30 and TRBJ2-3; D remains unclear. This CDR3 is 14 amino acids long. Germline CDR1 reads GTSNPN; CDR2 reads SVGIG (reference sequence). Trimming removed 4 bases at V and 4 bases at J, with 15 bases between. This chain's CDR3 is CAWNQLGGADTQYF. The DNA for the CDR3 is TGTGCCTGGAACCAGTTGGGTGGAGCAGATACGCAGTATTTT.

There are a few counts of this clone. The gene calls are TRBV4-2 and TRBJ1-1, with a possible D match to TRBD1 (6 bases). Between the trimmed V and J ends, which lost 0 bases and 1 base, there was a span of 24 bases. The CDR3 is made up of 20 amino acids. In germline, CDR1 is LGHNA, CDR2 YNFKEQ. CDR3 bases: TGTGCCAGCAGCCAAGATTTACGGCTACAGGGAACCGAGGGGAACACTGAAGCTTTCTTT. Its protein is CASSQDLRLQGTEGNTEAFF.

The J gene is TRBJ2-5, the V gene TRBV7-9; TRBD2 might be the D (6 bases). CDR1 SEHNR and CDR2 FQNEAQ come from the germline V gene (reference sequence). The CDR3 extends over 14 amino acids. Trimming removed 3 bases from V and 7 bases from J, with 15 bases in between. This CDR3 reads CASSFRDLGGTQYF. CDR3 DNA sequence: TGTGCCAGCAGCTTCCGGGACCTCGGGGGGACCCAGTACTTC.